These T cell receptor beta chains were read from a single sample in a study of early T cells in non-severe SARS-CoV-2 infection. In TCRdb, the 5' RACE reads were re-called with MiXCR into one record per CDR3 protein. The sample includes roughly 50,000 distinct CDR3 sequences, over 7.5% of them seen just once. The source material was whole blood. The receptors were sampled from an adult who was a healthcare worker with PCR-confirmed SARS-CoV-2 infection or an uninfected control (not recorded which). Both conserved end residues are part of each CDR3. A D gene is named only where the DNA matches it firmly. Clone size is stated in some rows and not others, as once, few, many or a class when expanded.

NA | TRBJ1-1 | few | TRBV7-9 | CASSPGPMNTEAFF | TGTGCCAGCAGCCCGGGACCAATGAACACTGAAGCTTTCTTT
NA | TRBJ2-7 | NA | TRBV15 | CATSEWSLYEQYF | TGTGCCACCAGTGAATGGTCTTTATACGAGCAGTACTTC
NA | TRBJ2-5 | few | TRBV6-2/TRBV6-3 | CASRPGGYQETQYF | TGTGCCAGCAGACCAGGAGGGTATCAAGAGACCCAGTACTTC
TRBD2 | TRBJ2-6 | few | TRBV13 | CASSSWTSGRKSGANVLTF | TGTGCCAGCAGTTCATGGACTAGCGGGAGAAAATCTGGGGCCAACGTCCTGACTTTC
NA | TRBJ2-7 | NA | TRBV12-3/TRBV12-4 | CASGPGLRGYEQYF | TGTGCCAGCGGGCCGGGACTCCGCGGCTACGAGCAGTACTTC
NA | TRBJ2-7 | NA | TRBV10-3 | CAINSAGSPEQYF | TGTGCCATCAACTCTGCCGGGTCCCCCGAGCAGTACTTC
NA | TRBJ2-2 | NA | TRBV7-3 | CATRPEGAGELFF | TGTGCCACCCGCCCAGAGGGGGCCGGGGAGCTGTTTTTT
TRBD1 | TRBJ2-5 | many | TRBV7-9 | CASSLKTGESQETQYF | TGTGCCAGCAGCTTAAAAACAGGGGAGAGCCAAGAGACCCAGTACTTC
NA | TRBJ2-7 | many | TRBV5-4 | CASSPAGQTYEQYF | TGTGCCAGCAGCCCCGCGGGACAAACCTACGAGCAGTACTTC
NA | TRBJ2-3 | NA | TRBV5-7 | CASSPDTQYF | TGTGCCAGCAGCCCCGATACGCAGTATTTT
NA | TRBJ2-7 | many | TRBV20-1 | CSARPQGLRAGEQYF | TGCAGTGCTAGACCCCAGGGACTCAGGGCTGGTGAGCAGTACTTC
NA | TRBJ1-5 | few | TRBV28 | CASSLNRDEAQPQHF | TGTGCCAGCAGTTTGAATCGGGACGAGGCTCAGCCCCAGCATTTT
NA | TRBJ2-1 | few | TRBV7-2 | CASSLVAREHEQFF | TGTGCCAGCAGCTTAGTGGCCCGGGAGCATGAGCAGTTCTTC
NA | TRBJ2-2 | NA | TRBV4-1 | CASSQVSGELFF | TGCGCCAGCAGCCAAGTATCCGGGGAGCTGTTTTTT
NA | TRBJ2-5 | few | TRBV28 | CASTPSGRTQETQYF | TGTGCCAGCACTCCTTCGGGACGGACCCAAGAGACCCAGTACTTC
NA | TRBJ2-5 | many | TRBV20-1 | CSARDETQYF | TGCAGTGCTAGAGATGAGACCCAGTACTTC
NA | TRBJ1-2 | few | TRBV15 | CATSRKDGFGYTF | TGTGCCACCAGCAGGAAGGACGGATTCGGCTACACCTTC
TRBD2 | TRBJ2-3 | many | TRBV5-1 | CASSFSGREDTQYF | TGCGCCAGCAGCTTTAGCGGGAGAGAAGATACGCAGTATTTT
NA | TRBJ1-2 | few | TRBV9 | CASSPRGDTNYGYTF | TGTGCCAGCAGCCCTCGTGGAGACACTAACTATGGCTACACCTTC
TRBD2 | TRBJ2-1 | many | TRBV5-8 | CASSLMAGVSYNEQFF | TGTGCCAGCAGCTTGATGGCGGGAGTTTCCTACAATGAGCAGTTCTTC
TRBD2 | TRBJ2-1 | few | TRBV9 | CASSVRLAGDPYNEQFF | TGTGCCAGCAGCGTCCGACTAGCGGGAGACCCCTACAATGAGCAGTTCTTC
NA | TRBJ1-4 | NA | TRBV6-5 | CASSRDAPNEKLFF | TGTGCCAGCAGTAGGGACGCACCGAATGAAAAACTGTTTTTT
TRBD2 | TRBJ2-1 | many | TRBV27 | CASSSVGLAVYNEQFF | TGTGCCAGCAGTTCCGTGGGACTAGCGGTCTACAATGAGCAGTTCTTC
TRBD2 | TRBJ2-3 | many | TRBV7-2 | CASSKAGLAGESDLTDTQYF | TGTGCCAGCAGCAAAGCCGGACTAGCGGGAGAGAGCGACCTGACAGATACGCAGTATTTT
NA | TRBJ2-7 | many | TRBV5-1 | CASSLGYPYEQYF | TGCGCCAGCAGCTTGGGGTACCCATACGAGCAGTACTTC
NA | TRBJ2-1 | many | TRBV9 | CASSPYPDEQFF | TGTGCCAGCAGCCCATACCCCGATGAGCAGTTCTTC
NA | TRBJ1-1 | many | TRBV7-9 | CASSLDGGVNTEAFF | TGTGCCAGCAGCTTAGATGGAGGGGTGAACACTGAAGCTTTCTTT
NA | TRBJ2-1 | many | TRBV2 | CASTLDTTRNEQFF | TGTGCCAGCACTTTGGACACGACCAGAAATGAGCAGTTCTTC